These 20 T cell receptor beta chains share one sample of origin, sequenced in a study of blood T cells in healthy people across ages (dated by TCRdb to between 2014 and 2016). Library construction relied on 5' RACE. The sample was run on an Illumina HiSeq 2500. A second roughly 7 to 12 cycle PCR used a sample-barcoded 5' primer and a J-beta primer mix. TCRdb passed the public sequencing reads through fastp at Q25 and MiXCR, retaining productive beta sequences. Rows with one shared CDR3 protein collapse into an entry with the most common genes and DNA. The sample table contains over 450,000 distinct CDR3 sequences; only one count was recorded for approximately 25% of them. The top ten clones comprise around 10% of the sample. These data also featured in a second study, about T cells of mothers and their children.

Material: blood. Receptors originate from a boy aged 5-17 years in good health.

This clonotype came up a few times. The gene calls are TRBV14 and TRBJ1-1; D call uncertain. The CDR3 has 15 residues. In germline, CDR1 is SGHDN, CDR2 FVKESK. V lost 4 bases to trimming and J lost 4 bases, with 16 bases between them. The CDR3 DNA reads TGTGCCAGCAGCCCTCTTATAGGGCAACGCACTGAAGCTTTCTTT. Encoded protein: CASSPLIGQRTEAFF.

V and J are TRBV29-1 and TRBJ2-5; TRBD1 matches 7 bases. TRBJ2-7 explains the end of the DNA better; the J call may be wrong. CDR1 and CDR2 (germline): SQVTM, ANQGSEA. This CDR3 region has 11 residues. CDR3 DNA sequence: TGCAGCGCCGGGACAGTCCACGAGCAGTACTTC. Its protein product is CSAGTVHEQYF.

The chain uses TRBV28 and TRBJ2-1, with 10 bases lining up with TRBD2. V was clipped by 7 bases and J by 8 bases; unmatched bases: 11. CDR3 length equals 15 residues. Germline V gene data show CDR1 as MDHEN and CDR2 as SYDVKM. CDR3 in amino acids: CASTNGLADVYEQFF. The CDR3 DNA sequence: TGTGCCAGCACTAACGGACTAGCGGACGTCTATGAGCAGTTCTTC. Full variable domain (remainder filled in from reference TRBV28 and TRBJ2-1): DVKVTQSSRYLVKRTGEKVFLECVQDMDHENMFWYRQDPGLGLRLIYFSYDVKMKEKGDIPEGYSVSREKKERFSLILESASTNQTSMYLCASTNGLADVYEQFFGPGTRLTVL.

The chain employs TRBV15 and TRBJ2-3, with TRBD2 as a possible D gene (6 bases). The V end lost 3 bases, the J end lost 8 bases, and 15 bases lay between the germline ends. Per the germline V gene, CDR1 is LNHNV and CDR2 is YYDKDF (reference sequence). The CDR3 is 14 amino acids. The DNA of the CDR3 is TGTGCCACCAGCAGTCGGGGGACCGGGTCTACGCAGTATTTT. It translates to CATSSRGTGSTQYF. The full variable domain, rest sourced from reference TRBV15 and TRBJ2-3, is DAMVIQNPRYQVTQFGKPVTLSCSQTLNHNVMYWYQQKSSQAPKLLFHYYDKDFNNEADTPDNFQSRRPNTSFCFLDIRSPGLGDTAMYLCATSSRGTGSTQYFGPGTRLTVL.

V gene TRBV3-1 combines with J gene TRBJ2-3, with D possibly matching TRBD2 (6 bases). Germline lookup yields CDR1 LGHDT and CDR2 YNNKEL (reference sequence). The V end was cut by 1 base, the J end by 4 bases, with 12 bases between. This CDR3 region has 15 residues. The CDR3 protein is CASSQVGLPPDTQYF. The CDR3 DNA sequence: TGTGCCAGCAGCCAAGTGGGACTGCCCCCAGATACGCAGTATTTT.

V gene TRBV24-1 combines with J gene TRBJ2-3; D might be TRBD1 (6 bases). This CDR3 comprises 17 residues. The V and J ends lost 7 bases and 2 bases respectively, with 21 bases between them. From germline, CDR1 is KGHDR and CDR2 SFDVKD. The CDR3 here is CATRLTPDSQNTDTQYF. The CDR3, as DNA: TGTGCCACCAGGCTTACGCCGGACAGCCAGAACACAGATACGCAGTATTTT.

The chain has TRBV4-3 and TRBJ2-3; 8 bases are a match to TRBD2. CDR3 size: 16 residues. Looked up from germline, CDR1 is LGHNA and CDR2 is YSLEER. J was trimmed by 1 base and V by 3 bases; bases with no gene match: 6. CDR3 nucleotides: TGCGCCAGCAGCCAGGATCCGACTAGCGGCACAGATACGCAGTATTTT. Its protein product is CASSQDPTSGTDTQYF.

The table lists this clonotype with a few counts. The chain couples TRBV12-3 or TRBV12-4 to TRBJ2-1, with D possibly TRBD1 on 6 matching bases. Trimming took off 7 bases at V and 0 bases at J, with 22 bases between the two ends. The CDR3 contains 18 residues. The CDR3, as DNA: TGTGCCAGCACCCTACAACAGGGAAGGGAGAGCTCCTACAATGAGCAGTTCTTC. Translation: CASTLQQGRESSYNEQFF.

The chain joins TRBV7-9 to TRBJ1-1, with D possibly being TRBD1 (5 bases). V shed 1 base and J shed 0 bases, with 12 bases lying between them. Germline V CDR1 and CDR2: SEHNR, FQNEAQ (reference sequence). The CDR3 loop spans 16 amino acids. CDR3 in amino acids: CASSLGQLYMNTEAFF. CDR3 DNA: TGTGCCAGCAGCTTAGGACAGTTGTACATGAACACTGAAGCTTTCTTT.

The sample holds a few counts of this clonotype. At one end the junction does not follow the germline gene, possibly because of a read error. DNA of the CDR3: TGCAGCGTTGTGGCCGGGGGCGATGAGCAGCTCTTC. This sequence encodes CSVVAGGDEQLF. V gene TRBV29-1 combines with J gene TRBJ2-5, with D possibly being TRBD1 or TRBD2 (6 bases each). Germline CDR1 is SQVTM and CDR2 is ANQGSEA. The CDR3 length is 12 residues.

The chain links TRBV7-2 to TRBJ1-4; D unclear. The CDR3 runs to 17 residues. The germline V gene has CDR1 SGHTA and CDR2 FQGNSA. Between the trimmed V and J ends, which lost 1 base and 0 bases, there was a span of 12 bases. The CDR3, as DNA: TGTGCCAGCAGCTTAGTTGGGGTTCGTCCAACTAATGAAAAACTGTTTTTT. Amino acids: CASSLVGVRPTNEKLFF.

This clonotype was found once. The V call is TRBV20-1, the J call TRBJ2-7; no clear D. Germline CDR1 and CDR2: DFQATT and SNEGSKA (reference sequence). V gave up 3 bases and J gave up 6 bases, with 18 bases separating them. There are 14 residues in the CDR3. The DNA for the CDR3 is TGCAGTGCTAGTGTCGGAACGAGCGACTCCGAGCAGTACTTC. Protein product: CSASVGTSDSEQYF.

This clonotype was seen at least ten times. The chain has TRBV5-1 and TRBJ2-7; D unresolved. V was clipped by 0 bases and J by 3 bases, with 1 base between them. The CDR3 is made up of 11 amino acids. CDR1 SGHRS and CDR2 YFSETQ come from the germline V gene. As DNA, the CDR3 is TGCGCCAGCAGCTTGGACTACGAGCAGTACTTC. Translating gives CASSLDYEQYF.

The CDR3 region has the DNA TGTGCCAGCAGACCCCGGACAGGGATCGGCGGGGAGCTGTTTTTT. Translated: CASRPRTGIGGELFF. The genes are TRBV28 and TRBJ2-2; TRBD1 matches 8 bases. V shed 6 bases and J 7 bases; nucleotides not matched to a gene: 10. This CDR3 is built from 15 residues. Germline CDR1 reads MDHEN; CDR2 reads SYDVKM.

The rearrangement joins TRBV9 to TRBJ2-4; D perhaps matches TRBD1 (6 bases). The V gene's germline CDR1 is SGDLS and CDR2 YYNGEE. This CDR3 region has 17 residues. V lost 0 bases and J 9 bases, leaving 22 bases between the germline ends. For the CDR3, the DNA is TGTGCCAGCAGCGTAGGGGCAGGGAATCGGGACAAGGCCATTCAGTACTTC. Residues: CASSVGAGNRDKAIQYF.

This clonotype was counted at least ten times. This chain uses TRBV10-3 with TRBJ2-7; 8 bases line up with TRBD1. After removal of 6 bases from V and 4 bases from J, the junction contained 8 bases not matched to a gene. Germline assignment: CDR1 ENHRY and CDR2 SYGVKD. This CDR3 region has 14 residues. The CDR3 loop is CAISPSNRGYEQYF. The CDR3 nucleotides are TGTGCCATCAGCCCAAGCAACAGGGGGTACGAGCAGTACTTC.

This clonotype occurred a few times. V and J are TRBV7-2 and TRBJ2-5; no clear D gene. TRBJ2-1 matches the DNA end more closely, so the J call is doubtful. CDR3 size: 17 residues. Germline V gene lookup returns CDR1 SGHTA and CDR2 FQGNSA. CDR3 in DNA: TGTGCCAGCAGCCCGTCGATCTGGGTGGGGTTCCCCAATGAGCAGTTCTTC. This gives the protein CASSPSIWVGFPNEQFF.

The CDR3 here is CASSGVGLAGEETQYF. CDR3 sequence (DNA): TGTGCCAGCAGTGGGGTCGGACTAGCGGGGGAGGAGACCCAGTACTTC. This chain joins TRBV2 and TRBJ2-5, with 13 bases lining up with TRBD2. V shed 4 bases, J shed 5 bases, and the junction held 7 bases outside the gene matches. The CDR3 totals 16 residues. CDR1 is SNHLY, CDR2 FYNNEI, per germline.

The chain has TRBV5-5 and TRBJ2-1; D is ambiguous. The J call is doubtful: the DNA matches TRBJ2-7 better. The CDR3 spans 16 residues. Germline V lookup: CDR1 SGHKS, CDR2 YYEKEE (reference sequence). The DNA of the CDR3 is TGTGCCAGCAGCTTGGATCTCAGGTTTGCTCCCTACGAGCAGTACTTC. Its protein product is CASSLDLRFAPYEQYF.

The chain links TRBV12-3 or TRBV12-4 to TRBJ1-5; D is ambiguous. This CDR3 contains 15 residues. The germline V and J ends were trimmed by 6 bases and 0 bases, with 12 bases remaining between them. Here the CDR3 reads CASSSIDYSNQPQHF. The CDR3 region has the DNA TGTGCCAGCAGCTCGATAGATTATAGCAATCAGCCCCAGCATTTT.